A single sample is the source of the 17 T cell receptor beta chains below, sequenced in a study of PD-1 blockade in mismatch repair-deficient tumors. Data came from immunoSEQ multiplex PCR; TCRdb stores just in-frame clones and leaves some out. The table has tens of thousands of clones, approximately 78% seen once; the top ten hold less than 6.5%. This sample comprised peripheral blood, obtained 44 weeks after starting pembrolizumab. These receptors originate from an adult with mismatch repair-deficient cancer.

The chain joins TRBV10-3 to TRBJ2-1, with D maybe TRBD1 (6 bases). Trimming left V 0 bases short and J 7 bases short, with 10 bases between. The CDR3 loop spans 14 amino acids. Germline V gene data show CDR1 as ENHRY and CDR2 as SYGVKD. This CDR3 reads CAISESYRVNEQFF. DNA of the CDR3: TGTGCCATCAGTGAGTCGTACAGGGTAAATGAGCAGTTCTTC.

This chain links TRBV27 with TRBJ1-5; D perhaps matches TRBD1 (6 bases). Germline lookup yields CDR1 MNHEY and CDR2 SMNVEV (reference sequence). Trimming pared 6 bases from V and 5 bases from J, leaving 14 bases between. CDR3 length: 14 amino acids. CDR3 protein: CASSRGGRDQPQHF. In nucleotides, the CDR3 is TGTGCCAGCAGCCGAGGGGGGCGAGATCAGCCCCAGCATTTT.

This chain connects TRBV10-1 to TRBJ1-1, with D perhaps TRBD1 (6 bases). The V gene's germline CDR1 is WNHNN and CDR2 SYGVQD (reference sequence). Between the trimmed V and J ends, which lost 4 bases and 7 bases, there was a span of 10 bases. This CDR3 has 12 residues. CDR3 amino acids: CASSGDTGEAFF. The CDR3 bases are TGCGCCAGCAGTGGGGACACGGGTGAAGCTTTCTTT.

This clone has more than one count but fewer than ten. V and J are TRBV19 and TRBJ2-7, with 11 bases lining up with TRBD2. Germline V gene sequence: CDR1 LNHDA, CDR2 SQIVND (reference sequence). Trimming cost V 1 base and J 2 bases; bases outside gene matches: 1. The CDR3 covers 15 residues. CDR3 in amino acids: CASSIGLAGPYEQYF. For the CDR3, the DNA is TGTGCCAGTAGTATAGGACTAGCGGGACCCTACGAGCAGTACTTC.

The CDR3 is CASSYLAGISEQFF. The CDR3, as DNA: TGTGCCAGCAGCTATTTAGCGGGAATTAGTGAGCAGTTCTTC. The chain carries TRBV7-9 and TRBJ2-1; 8 bases are a match to TRBD2. V lost 4 bases to trimming and J lost 9 bases; unmatched junction nucleotides: 8. The CDR3 runs 14 residues. Germline-derived CDR1 and CDR2 are SEHNR and FQNEAQ (reference sequence).

The chain combines TRBV9 with TRBJ2-3, with D perhaps TRBD1 (6 bases). V was trimmed by 0 bases and J by 4 bases, leaving 12 bases between them. Per the germline V gene, CDR1 is SGDLS and CDR2 is YYNGEE. The CDR3 is 15 amino acids. For the CDR3, the DNA is TGTGCCAGCAGCGTAGTGGGGGCGGGTGCAGATACGCAGTATTTT. It specifies CASSVVGAGADTQYF.

The rearrangement uses TRBV29-1 and TRBJ2-1, with D uncertain. Germline CDR1 and CDR2: SQVTM and ANQGSEA. This CDR3 is built from 14 residues. V dropped 0 bases and J dropped 4 bases, with 10 bases sitting between them. CDR3 nucleotides: TGCAGCGTTGAAGATCGAAGAAGATACAATGAGCAGTTCTTC. Translation gives CSVEDRRRYNEQFF.

The rearrangement links TRBV7-8 to TRBJ2-1; TRBD1 agrees at 7 bases. The germline CDR1 and CDR2 sequences are SGHVS and FQNEAQ. V dropped 5 bases and J dropped 9; count of bases not matched to a gene: 10. The CDR3 length is 14 residues. The CDR3 sequence: CASSTGPGDSEQFF. CDR3 DNA: TGTGCCAGCAGCACGGGCCCTGGGGACAGTGAGCAGTTCTTC.

The V gene is TRBV4-3, the J gene TRBJ2-1; 9 bases align to TRBD2. In germline, CDR1 is LGHNA, CDR2 YSLEER. The trim removed 4 bases at V and 4 bases at J, leaving 17 bases unmatched. This CDR3 comprises 19 residues. This CDR3 is CASSPIVLAGRNYYNEQFF. Here the CDR3 DNA reads TGCGCCAGCAGCCCAATCGTACTAGCGGGCCGAAACTATTACAATGAGCAGTTCTTC.

This clone was seen just once. The V call is TRBV6-5, the J call TRBJ2-1; weak D call: TRBD2 (6 bases). The ends were cut back, 5 bases at V and 6 bases at J, with 14 bases in the middle. The CDR3 sequence is 14 residues long. Germline CDR1 reads MNHEY; CDR2 reads SVGAGI. This CDR3 is CASSQIGGTNEQFF. For the CDR3, the DNA is TGTGCCAGCAGTCAAATTGGAGGGACCAATGAGCAGTTCTTC.

The chain combines TRBV7-9 with TRBJ1-2; D is ambiguous. The length of the CDR3 is 12 residues. Germline V gives CDR1 SEHNR, CDR2 FQNEAQ (reference sequence). Trimming left V 5 bases short and J 8 bases short, with 12 bases between. CDR3: CASSPLVSGYTF. Written as DNA, the CDR3 is TGTGCCAGCAGCCCATTAGTATCCGGCTACACCTTC. The full variable domain, with the rest looked up from reference TRBV7-9 and TRBJ1-2, is DTGVSQNPRHKITKRGQNVTFRCDPISEHNRLYWYRQTLGQGPEFLTYFQNEAQLEKSRLLSDRFSAERPKGSFSTLEIQRTEQGDSAMYLCASSPLVSGYTFGSGTRLTVV.

The chain recombines TRBV9 with TRBJ2-1, with D tentatively TRBD1 (5 bases). Germline CDR1 reads SGDLS; CDR2 reads YYNGEE. This CDR3 comprises 15 residues. V gave up 4 bases and J gave up 2 bases, with 13 bases separating them. For the CDR3, the DNA is TGTGCCAGCAGCTCTCAGGGTGTCCCCTACAATGAGCAGTTCTTC. This codes for CASSSQGVPYNEQFF.

J is TRBJ2-7 and V is TRBV4-1; D not certain. The CDR3 spans 15 residues. Per the germline V gene, CDR1 is MGHRA and CDR2 is YSYEKL. The CDR3 loop reads CAQPHSAAHSYEQYF. For the CDR3, the DNA is TGCGCTCAGCCCCACTCGGCGGCCCACTCCTACGAGCAGTACTTC.

The chain carries TRBV5-6 and TRBJ1-1; 8 nucleotides match TRBD1. V dropped 4 bases and J dropped 5; count of bases not matched to a gene: 7. Germline assignment: CDR1 SGHDT and CDR2 YYEEEE. The CDR3 covers 14 residues. CDR3 amino acids: CASSTDRVSTEAFF. CDR3 nucleotides: TGTGCCAGCAGCACGGACAGGGTATCGACTGAAGCTTTCTTT.

This clone was detected only a few times. The V and J genes are TRBV6-1 and TRBJ1-3, with D unclear. The V and J ends lost 9 bases and 2 bases respectively, with 8 bases between them. From germline, CDR1 is MNHNS and CDR2 SASEGT. The CDR3 totals 12 residues. DNA for the CDR3: TGTGCCAGTGCGCGGGCTGGAAACACCATATATTTT. Amino acid sequence: CASARAGNTIYF.

The chain links TRBV7-9 to TRBJ1-1, with 9 nucleotides matching TRBD1. The ends lost 5 bases at V and 4 bases at J; junction bases unmatched: 2. Germline V gene lookup returns CDR1 SEHNR and CDR2 FQNEAQ (reference sequence). This CDR3 has 13 amino acids. The DNA for the CDR3 is TGTGCCAGCAGCGACAGGGGGGGCACTGAAGCTTTCTTT. It yields the protein CASSDRGGTEAFF.

The CDR3 bases are TGTGCCAGCAAAACGGGACAGGGGGTCCCCTACGAGCAGTACTTC. It is translated as CASKTGQGVPYEQYF. The V call is TRBV6-5, the J call TRBJ2-7; 11 nucleotides line up with TRBD1. Trimming took 7 bases from V and 2 from J; bases not matched to a gene: 7. Germline V gives CDR1 MNHEY, CDR2 SVGAGI. This CDR3 contains 15 residues.